The sequence of this T cell receptor (beta chain) was determined in a study of T cells in localized non-small cell lung cancer. Broader study findings: Uninvolved adjacent lung had the highest recorded T cell clonality, with tumor below it. Higher adjacent-lung clonality was associated with shorter survival. For the top 100 tumor clones, a median around 55 also appeared in adjacent lung.

Details on this clone: Its antigen is currently unknown.

TCRdb's copy holds only in-frame clones and misses some; the assay was immunoSEQ multiplex PCR. The table has roughly 70,000 clones, about nine tenths seen once; the top ten hold 20% to 25%. CDR1 is SGHNT, CDR2 YYREEE, per germline (reference sequence). V was pared by 0 bases and J by 3 bases, with 4 bases between. The CDR3 is 12 residues long. The receptor comes from a male donor at least 60 years old with stage III squamous cell lung carcinoma. Sequenced material: peripheral blood, taken before any cancer treatment. The V gene is TRBV5-4, the J gene TRBJ2-7; D is ambiguous. The CDR3 reads CASSLDGYEQYV. Here the CDR3 DNA reads TGTGCCAGCAGCTTGGATGGCTACGAGCAGTACGTC.